This record looks at one T cell receptor (beta chain) sequence and its context. These data are taken from a study of blood T cell repertoires in COVID-19. The wider study: In each case, the material was cDNA or gDNA derived from T cells, B-cell-depleted T cells, or PBMCs.

The CDR3 length is 18 residues. Per the germline V gene, CDR1 is SGHRS and CDR2 is YFSETQ. With V trimmed by 4 bases and J by 4 bases, 9 bases remained unmatched. Original data processing: Amplification of reference gene primers provided the estimated nucleated cell counts. Only in-frame clones appear in the TCRdb table, and some are missing; sequencing was by immunoSEQ multiplex PCR. V and J calls and clone size come straight from that table; D and trimming were deduced from the DNA. The table includes a few hundred thousand clones, roughly 85% detected once. This TCR came from a woman between 18 and 29 years old with acute or convalescent COVID-19. The rearrangement links TRBV5-1 to TRBJ2-2; 14 bases fit TRBD2. Material for sequencing was peripheral blood. The CDR3 DNA reads as TGCGCCAGCAGCCCAGGGACTAGCGGGAGTATCAGCACCGGGGAGCTGTTTTTT. It translates to CASSPGTSGSISTGELFF.